This record concerns one T cell receptor beta chain sequence. Its antigen remains unknown. This sample's TCRbeta library carried unique molecular identifier barcodes. Each CDR3 protein gets one entry after TCRdb re-called the PCR reads with MiXCR. The table lists hundreds of thousands of distinct CDR3 sequences, 10% to 15% of them singletons. This sample was taken from a study of T-cell reconstitution after alpha-beta-depleted transplantation in children. Germline V gene lookup returns CDR1 LNHNV and CDR2 YYDKDF (reference sequence). The CDR3 runs to 18 residues. Deletions cut 2 bases from V and 5 bases from J, with 22 bases between. Study outcomes and limitations: It was newly produced T cells that mostly accounted for T-cell counts and diversity one year after transplant. Surviving thymic progenitors and recipient T cells were the source of high TCRbeta diversity at day 60 in some patients. About two months after transplant, alpha-beta T cells reportedly came from several hundred expanded graft clones.

Sample: PBMCs, taken before TCRalphabeta/CD19-depleted stem cell transplant. The V gene is TRBV15, the J gene TRBJ2-4; D might be TRBD1 or TRBD2, each matching 5 bases. The source is a girl aged 2 to 9 with congenital amegakaryocytic thrombocytopenia, due to receive a stem cell transplant. The CDR3 nucleotides read TGTGCCACCAGCAGACCGAGGTCCGGGACCCCTACGGAAAACATTCAGTACTTC. Translation gives CATSRPRSGTPTENIQYF.